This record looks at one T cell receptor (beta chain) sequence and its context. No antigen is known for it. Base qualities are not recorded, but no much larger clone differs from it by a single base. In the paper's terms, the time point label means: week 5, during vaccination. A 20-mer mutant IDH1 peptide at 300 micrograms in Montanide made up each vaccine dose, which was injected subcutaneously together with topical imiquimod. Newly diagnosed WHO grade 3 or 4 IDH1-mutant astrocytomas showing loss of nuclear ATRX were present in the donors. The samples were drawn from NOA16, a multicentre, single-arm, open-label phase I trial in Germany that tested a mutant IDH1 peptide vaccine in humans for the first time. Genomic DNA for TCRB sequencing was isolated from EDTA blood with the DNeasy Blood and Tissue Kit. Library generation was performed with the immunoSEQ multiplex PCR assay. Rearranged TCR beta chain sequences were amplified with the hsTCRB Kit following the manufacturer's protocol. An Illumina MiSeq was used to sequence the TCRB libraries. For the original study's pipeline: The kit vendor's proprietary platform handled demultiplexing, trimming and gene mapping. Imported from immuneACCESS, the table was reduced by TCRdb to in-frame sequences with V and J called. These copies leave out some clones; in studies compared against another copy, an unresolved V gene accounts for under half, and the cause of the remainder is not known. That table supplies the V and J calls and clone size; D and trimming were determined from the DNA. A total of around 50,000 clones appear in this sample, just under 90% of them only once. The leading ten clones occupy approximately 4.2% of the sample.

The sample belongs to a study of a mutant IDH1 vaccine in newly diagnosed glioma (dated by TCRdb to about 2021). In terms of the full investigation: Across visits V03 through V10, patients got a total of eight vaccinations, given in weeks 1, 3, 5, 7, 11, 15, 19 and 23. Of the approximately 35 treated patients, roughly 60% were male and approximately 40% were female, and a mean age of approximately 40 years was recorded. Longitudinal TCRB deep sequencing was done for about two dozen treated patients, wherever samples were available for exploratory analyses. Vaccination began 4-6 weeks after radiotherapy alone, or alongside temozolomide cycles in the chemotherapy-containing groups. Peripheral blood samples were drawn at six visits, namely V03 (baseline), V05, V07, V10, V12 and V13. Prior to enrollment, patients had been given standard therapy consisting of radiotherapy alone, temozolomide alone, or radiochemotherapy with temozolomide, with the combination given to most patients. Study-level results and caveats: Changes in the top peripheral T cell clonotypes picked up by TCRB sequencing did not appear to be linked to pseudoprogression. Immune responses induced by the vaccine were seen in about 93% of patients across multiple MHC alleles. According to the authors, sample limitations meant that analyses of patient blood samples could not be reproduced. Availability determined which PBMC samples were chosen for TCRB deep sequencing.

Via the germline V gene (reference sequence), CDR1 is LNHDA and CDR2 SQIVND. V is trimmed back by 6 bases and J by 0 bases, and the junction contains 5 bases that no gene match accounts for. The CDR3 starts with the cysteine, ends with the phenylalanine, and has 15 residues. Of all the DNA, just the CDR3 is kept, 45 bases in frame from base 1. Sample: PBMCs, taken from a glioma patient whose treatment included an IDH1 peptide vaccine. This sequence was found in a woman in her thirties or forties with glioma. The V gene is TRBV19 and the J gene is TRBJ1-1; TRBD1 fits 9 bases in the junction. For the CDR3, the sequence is CASSQGQGMNTEAFF. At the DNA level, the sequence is TGTGCCAGTAGCCAGGGACAGGGAATGAACACTGAAGCTTTCTTT.